The present T cell receptor beta chain was sequenced within a study of T cell repertoires in cytomegalovirus infection. This clonotype has a handful of counts. TCRdb reprocessed the reads via MiXCR and lists one record per CDR3 protein. Here the sample spans some 680,000 distinct CDR3 sequences, approximately 40% being singletons. From germline, CDR1 is MDHEN and CDR2 SYDVKM. The CDR3 spans 12 residues. V lost 8 bases and J 10 bases, leaving 15 bases between the germline ends. The sequence came from a human donor in good health (CMV status not recorded). Some clones in this sample may be carry-over from other donors' samples. Sequenced: PBMCs. The chain is built from TRBV28 and TRBJ2-1, with D possibly TRBD2 on 6 matching bases. CDR3 bases: TGTGCCAGCTGCGTGGTGGAGGGCGAGCAGTTCTTC. Translation gives CASCVVEGEQFF.